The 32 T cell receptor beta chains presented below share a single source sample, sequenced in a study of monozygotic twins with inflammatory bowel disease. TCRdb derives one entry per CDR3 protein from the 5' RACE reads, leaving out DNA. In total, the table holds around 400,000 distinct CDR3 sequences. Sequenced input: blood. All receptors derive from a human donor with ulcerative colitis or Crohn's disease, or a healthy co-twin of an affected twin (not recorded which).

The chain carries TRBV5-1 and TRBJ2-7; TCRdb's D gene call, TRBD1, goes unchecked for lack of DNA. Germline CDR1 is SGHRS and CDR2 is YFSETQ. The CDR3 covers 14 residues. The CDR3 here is CASSTRGPPYEQYF.

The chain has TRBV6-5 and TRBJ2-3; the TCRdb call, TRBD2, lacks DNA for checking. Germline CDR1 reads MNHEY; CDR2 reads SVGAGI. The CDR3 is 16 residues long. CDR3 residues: CASSSGRGWSADTQYF.

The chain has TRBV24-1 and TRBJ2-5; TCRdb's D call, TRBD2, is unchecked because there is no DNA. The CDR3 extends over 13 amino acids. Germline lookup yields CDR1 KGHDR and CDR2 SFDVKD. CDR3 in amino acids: CATSVGGQETQYF.

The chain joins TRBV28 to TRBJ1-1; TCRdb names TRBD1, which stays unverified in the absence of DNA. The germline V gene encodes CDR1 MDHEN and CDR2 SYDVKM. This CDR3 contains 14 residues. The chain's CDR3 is CASRFQGGGTEAFF.

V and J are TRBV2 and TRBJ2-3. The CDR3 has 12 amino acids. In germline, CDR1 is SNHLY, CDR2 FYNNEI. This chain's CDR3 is CASSERPDTQYF.

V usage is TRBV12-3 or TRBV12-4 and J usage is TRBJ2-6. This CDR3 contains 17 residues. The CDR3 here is CASSSSGRASGANVLTF.

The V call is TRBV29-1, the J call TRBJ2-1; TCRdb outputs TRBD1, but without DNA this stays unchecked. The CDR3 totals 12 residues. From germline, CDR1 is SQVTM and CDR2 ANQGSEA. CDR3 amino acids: CSVAGTNNEQFF.

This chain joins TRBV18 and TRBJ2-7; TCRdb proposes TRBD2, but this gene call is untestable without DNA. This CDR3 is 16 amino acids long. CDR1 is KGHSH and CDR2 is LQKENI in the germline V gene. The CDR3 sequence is CASSPLNRREGYEQYF.

CDR3 in amino acids: CASSFAPNYGYTF. This sequence joins TRBV12-3 or TRBV12-4 and TRBJ1-2. This CDR3 spans 13 amino acids.

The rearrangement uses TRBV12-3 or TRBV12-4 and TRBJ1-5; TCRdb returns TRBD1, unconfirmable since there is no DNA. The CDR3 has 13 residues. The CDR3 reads CASSQGANQPQHF.

The CDR3 protein is CASSLETHSGNTIYF. The rearrangement joins TRBV5-1 to TRBJ1-3. Germline V gene lookup returns CDR1 SGHRS and CDR2 YFSETQ. There are 15 residues in the CDR3. The whole variable domain, filled in from reference TRBV5-1 and TRBJ1-3, reads KAGVTQTPRYLIKTRGQQVTLSCSPISGHRSVSWYQQTPGQGLQFLFEYFSETQRNKGNFPGRFSGRQFSNSRSEMNVSTLELGDSALYLCASSLETHSGNTIYFGEGSWLTVV.

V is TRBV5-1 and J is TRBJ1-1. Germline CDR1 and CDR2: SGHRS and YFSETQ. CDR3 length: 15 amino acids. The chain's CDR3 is CASSLAAAMNTEAFF.

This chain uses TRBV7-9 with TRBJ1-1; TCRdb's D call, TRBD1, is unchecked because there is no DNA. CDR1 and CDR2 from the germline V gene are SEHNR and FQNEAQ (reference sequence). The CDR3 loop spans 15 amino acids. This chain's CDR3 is CASSQRQGRYLEAFF.

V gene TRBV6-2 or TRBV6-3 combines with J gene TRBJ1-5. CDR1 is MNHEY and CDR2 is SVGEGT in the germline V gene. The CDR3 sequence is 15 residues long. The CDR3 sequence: CASSNQKYSNQPQHF.

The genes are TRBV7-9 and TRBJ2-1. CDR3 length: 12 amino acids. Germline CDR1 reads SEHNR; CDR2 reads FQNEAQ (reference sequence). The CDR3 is CASSPKWNEQFF.

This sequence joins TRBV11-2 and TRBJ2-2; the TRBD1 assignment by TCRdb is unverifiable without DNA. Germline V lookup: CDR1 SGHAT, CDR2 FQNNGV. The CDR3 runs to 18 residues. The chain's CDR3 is CASSLDTAGEENTGELFF.

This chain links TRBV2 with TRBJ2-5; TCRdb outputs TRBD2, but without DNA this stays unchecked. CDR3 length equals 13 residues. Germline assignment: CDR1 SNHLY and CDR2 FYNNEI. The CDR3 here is CATGEGTLKTQYF.

The CDR3 loop is CASSLASSASSGANVLTF. The chain uses TRBV5-1 and TRBJ2-6; the D call from TCRdb, TRBD2, cannot be confirmed without DNA. The CDR3 runs 18 residues. The V gene's germline CDR1 is SGHRS and CDR2 YFSETQ. The variable domain in full, completed from reference TRBV5-1 and TRBJ2-6, reads KAGVTQTPRYLIKTRGQQVTLSCSPISGHRSVSWYQQTPGQGLQFLFEYFSETQRNKGNFPGRFSGRQFSNSRSEMNVSTLELGDSALYLCASSLASSASSGANVLTFGAGSRLTVL.

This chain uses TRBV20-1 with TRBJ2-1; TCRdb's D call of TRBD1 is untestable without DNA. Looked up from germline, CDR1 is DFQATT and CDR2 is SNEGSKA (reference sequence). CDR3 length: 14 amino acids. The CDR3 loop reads CSAFPGGGYNEQFF.

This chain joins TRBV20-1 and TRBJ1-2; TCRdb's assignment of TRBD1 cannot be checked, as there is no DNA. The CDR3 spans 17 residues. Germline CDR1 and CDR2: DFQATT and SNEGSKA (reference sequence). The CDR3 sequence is CSARSPDREENNYGYTF.

This CDR3 reads CASSSGTLAYEQYF. The V and J genes are TRBV5-1 and TRBJ2-7; TCRdb's D call, TRBD1, is unchecked because there is no DNA. Germline V lookup: CDR1 SGHRS, CDR2 YFSETQ. This CDR3 is 14 amino acids long.

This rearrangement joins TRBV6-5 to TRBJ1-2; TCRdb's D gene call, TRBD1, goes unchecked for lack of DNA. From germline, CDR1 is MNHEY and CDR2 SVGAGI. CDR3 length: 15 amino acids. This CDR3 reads CASSYAGGQDYGYTF.

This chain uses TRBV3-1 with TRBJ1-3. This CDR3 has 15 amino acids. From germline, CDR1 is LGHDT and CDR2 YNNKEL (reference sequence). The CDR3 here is CASSPDAGSGNTIYF.

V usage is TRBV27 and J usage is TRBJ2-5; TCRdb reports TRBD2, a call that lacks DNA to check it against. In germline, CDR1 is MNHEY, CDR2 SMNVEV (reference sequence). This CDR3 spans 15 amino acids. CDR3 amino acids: CASGLTGLGGETQYF.

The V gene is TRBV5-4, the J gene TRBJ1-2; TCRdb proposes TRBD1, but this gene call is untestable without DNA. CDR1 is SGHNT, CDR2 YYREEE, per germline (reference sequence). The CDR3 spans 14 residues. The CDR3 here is CASSGRDIYYGYTF. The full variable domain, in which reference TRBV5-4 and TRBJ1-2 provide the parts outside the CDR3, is ETGVTQSPTHLIKTRGQQVTLRCSSQSGHNTVSWYQQALGQGPQFIFQYYREEENGRGNFPPRFSGLQFPNYSSELNVNALELDDSALYLCASSGRDIYYGYTFGSGTRLTVV.

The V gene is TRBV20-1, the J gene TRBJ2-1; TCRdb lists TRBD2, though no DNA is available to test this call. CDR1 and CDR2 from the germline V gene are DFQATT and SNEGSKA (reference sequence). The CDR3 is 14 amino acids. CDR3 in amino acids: CSVTGTSGSNEQFF.

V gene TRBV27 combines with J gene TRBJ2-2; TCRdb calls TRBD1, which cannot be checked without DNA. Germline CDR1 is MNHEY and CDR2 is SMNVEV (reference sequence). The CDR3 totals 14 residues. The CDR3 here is CASRWGQNTGELFF.

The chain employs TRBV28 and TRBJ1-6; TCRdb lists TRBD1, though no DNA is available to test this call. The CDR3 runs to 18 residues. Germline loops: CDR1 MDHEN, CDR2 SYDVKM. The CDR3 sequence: CASSSPRGQGSYNSPLHF.

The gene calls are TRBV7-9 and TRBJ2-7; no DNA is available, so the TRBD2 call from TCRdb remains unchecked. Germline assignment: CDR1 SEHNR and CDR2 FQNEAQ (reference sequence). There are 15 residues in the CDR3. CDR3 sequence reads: CASSLGEGGPYEQYF.

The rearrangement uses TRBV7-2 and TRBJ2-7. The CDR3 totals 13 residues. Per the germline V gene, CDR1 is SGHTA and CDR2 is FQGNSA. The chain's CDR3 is CASSSYLRYEQYF.

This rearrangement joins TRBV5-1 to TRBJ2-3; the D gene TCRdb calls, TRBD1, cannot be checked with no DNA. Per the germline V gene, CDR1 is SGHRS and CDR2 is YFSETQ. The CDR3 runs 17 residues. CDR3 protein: CASSRQGSGSMSDTQYF. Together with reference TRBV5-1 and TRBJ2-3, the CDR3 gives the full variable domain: KAGVTQTPRYLIKTRGQQVTLSCSPISGHRSVSWYQQTPGQGLQFLFEYFSETQRNKGNFPGRFSGRQFSNSRSEMNVSTLELGDSALYLCASSRQGSGSMSDTQYFGPGTRLTVL.

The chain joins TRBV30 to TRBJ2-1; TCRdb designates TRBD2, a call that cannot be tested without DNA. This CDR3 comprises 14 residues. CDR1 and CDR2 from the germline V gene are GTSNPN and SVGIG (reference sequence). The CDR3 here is CAWKSALAGTEQFF.